The clone carrying this TCR beta chain showed up just a few times. Antigen specificity is unknown. Unmatched junction bases numbered 4, after V lost 6 bases and J lost 2 bases. Germline CDR1 reads MDHEN; CDR2 reads SYDVKM. CDR3 length: 14 amino acids. These data come from a study of T cell repertoires in cytomegalovirus infection. In the study overall: Matching HLA type, along with CMV infection, was indicated by public TCR beta signatures.

Study-level points and caveats: Summed frequency of shared TCR beta families picked out CMV carriers who also had the relevant HLA. The response measured ex vivo was dominated by TCR beta clonotypes (HLA-C-restricted and CMV-specific).

TCRdb re-analysed the reads in MiXCR, keeping a single row per CDR3 protein. The sample carries about 340,000 distinct CDR3 sequences, about 28% recorded once. This chain joins TRBV28 and TRBJ1-1, with 9 bases that match TRBD1. This clonotype was obtained from a human donor in good health (CMV status not recorded). Some clones in this sample may be carry-over from other donors' samples. The sample consisted of cultured PBMCs, taken from culture after CMV antigen stimulation. CDR3 DNA sequence: TGTGCCAGCAGCCAGGGACAGGGAAACACTGAAGCTTTCTTT. It is translated as CASSQGQGNTEAFF.